This is a list of T cell receptor beta chains from one sample in a study of T cells in localized non-small cell lung cancer. Generated by immunoSEQ multiplex PCR, the TCRdb table keeps only in-frame clones and is missing some. The data contain around 870 clones, about 20% of them singletons. The sample in question was normal lung tissue next to the tumor, obtained before any cancer treatment. Source of these receptors: a man aged 35-75 years with stage I lung adenocarcinoma. Each CDR3 is given with its conserved first and last residue. D genes are given only for firm matches. Part of the rows lack a size; the others show once, few, many or a class for expanded clones.

J,V,D,size,CDR3,DNA
TRBJ2-1,TRBV4-1,TRBD2,large,CASSQGLAGNNEQFF,TGCGCCAGCAGCCAAGGTCTAGCGGGAAACAATGAGCAGTTCTTC
TRBJ1-1,TRBV30,-,large,CAWSVADNTEAFF,TGTGCCTGGAGTGTTGCGGACAACACTGAAGCTTTCTTT
TRBJ2-6,TRBV11-3,TRBD1,few,CASSLGPGQLSGANVLTF,TGTGCCAGCAGCTTAGGCCCGGGACAGCTCTCTGGGGCCAACGTCCTGACTTTC
TRBJ1-4,TRBV9,-,-,CANRRGATNEKLFF,TGTGCCAACCGCAGGGGCGCAACTAATGAAAAACTGTTTTTT
TRBJ2-7,TRBV14,-,few,CASSLPDRHYEQYF,TGTGCCAGCAGCCTCCCCGACAGGCATTACGAGCAGTACTTC
TRBJ2-7,TRBV10-2,-,-,CASSENGRTYEQYF,TGCGCCAGCAGTGAGAACGGCCGTACCTACGAGCAGTACTTC
TRBJ1-2,TRBV19,-,-,CASNPGTYPNYGYTF,TGTGCCAGTAACCCTGGGACTTATCCTAACTATGGCTACACCTTC
TRBJ2-7,TRBV11-3,-,few,CASSLGSGTYEQYF,TGTGCCAGCAGCTTGGGTAGCGGAACCTACGAGCAGTACTTC
TRBJ2-7,TRBV11-3,-,few,CASSHPGESYEQYF,TGTGCCAGCAGTCATCCCGGGGAGAGCTACGAGCAGTACTTC
TRBJ1-3,TRBV14,-,-,CASSQLMGLGNTIYF,TGTGCCAGCAGCCAATTAATGGGGCTTGGAAACACCATATATTTT
TRBJ2-2,TRBV11-3,-,few,CASGRRTPSPTNTGELFF,TGTGCCAGCGGGAGACGGACTCCTTCTCCTACGAACACCGGGGAGCTGTTTTTT
TRBJ2-1,TRBV11-3,TRBD2,-,CASSLGLAGNNEQFF,TGTGCCAGCAGCTTAGGGCTAGCGGGAAACAATGAGCAGTTCTTC
TRBJ2-5,TRBV28,TRBD1,medium-sized,CASSPRTGGGLKKETQYF,TGTGCCAGCAGCCCTAGGACAGGGGGCGGTCTAAAAAAAGAGACCCAGTACTTC
TRBJ1-1,TRBV25-1,-,-,CASSDTGLTAFF,TGTGCCAGCAGTGATACAGGGTTGACAGCTTTCTTT
TRBJ2-7,TRBV6-8,TRBD2,few,CASSPITGLAAIYEQYF,TGTGCCAGCAGCCCCATTACCGGACTAGCGGCCATCTACGAGCAGTACTTC
TRBJ2-7,TRBV9,TRBD2,-,CASSPYPTSGSPYEQYF,TGTGCCAGCAGCCCCTACCCGACTAGCGGGAGTCCGTACGAGCAGTACTTC
TRBJ1-1,TRBV11-3,-,-,CASSADNRGTEAFF,TGTGCCAGCAGCGCCGACAATCGGGGCACTGAAGCTTTCTTT